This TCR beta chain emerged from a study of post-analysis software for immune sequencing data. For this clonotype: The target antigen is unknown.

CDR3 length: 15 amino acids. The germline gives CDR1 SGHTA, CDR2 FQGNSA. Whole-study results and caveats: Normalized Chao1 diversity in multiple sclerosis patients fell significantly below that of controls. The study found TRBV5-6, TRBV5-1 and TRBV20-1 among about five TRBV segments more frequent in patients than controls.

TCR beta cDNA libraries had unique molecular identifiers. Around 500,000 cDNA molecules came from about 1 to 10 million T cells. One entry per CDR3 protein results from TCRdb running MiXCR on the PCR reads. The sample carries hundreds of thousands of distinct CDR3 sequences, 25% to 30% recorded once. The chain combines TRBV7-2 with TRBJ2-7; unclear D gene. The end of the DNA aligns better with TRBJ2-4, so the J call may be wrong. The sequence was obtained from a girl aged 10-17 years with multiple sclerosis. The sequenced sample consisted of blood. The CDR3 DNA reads TGTGCCAGCAGCCGCGACCCCGTTGGCAAAAACATTCAGTACTTC. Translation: CASSRDPVGKNIQYF.